The T cell receptor (beta chain) under discussion was sequenced for a study of cytomegalovirus exposure and HLA in healthy donors. Clones were read by immunoSEQ multiplex PCR, and TCRdb kept only the in-frame ones, dropping some. The data show hundreds of thousands of clones, around 85% seen once. Germline V gene data show CDR1 as SNHLY and CDR2 as FYNNEI. The CDR3 spans 19 residues. With 1 base clipped from V and 5 bases from J, the junction kept 15 bases outside the gene matches. Findings and caveats of the study: The study flagged about 160 TCR beta chains as cytomegalovirus-associated. Published work reported that the classifier diagnosed cytomegalovirus status with high specificity and sensitivity.

The validation cohort, a group of more than 100 subjects, included the donors and was separate from the roughly 700-subject first cohort. This clone was counted once. The antigen remains undetermined. The TCR originated in a woman aged 25 to 45 in good health and CMV-seropositive. The V gene is TRBV2, the J gene TRBJ2-1, with TRBD2 matching over 9 bases. The specimen sequenced was PBMCs. The CDR3 DNA reads TGTGCCAGCAGTGAAGGTAGAGCGGGGGGTGTACTCTTCCACAATGAGCAGTTCTTC. This encodes CASSEGRAGGVLFHNEQFF.